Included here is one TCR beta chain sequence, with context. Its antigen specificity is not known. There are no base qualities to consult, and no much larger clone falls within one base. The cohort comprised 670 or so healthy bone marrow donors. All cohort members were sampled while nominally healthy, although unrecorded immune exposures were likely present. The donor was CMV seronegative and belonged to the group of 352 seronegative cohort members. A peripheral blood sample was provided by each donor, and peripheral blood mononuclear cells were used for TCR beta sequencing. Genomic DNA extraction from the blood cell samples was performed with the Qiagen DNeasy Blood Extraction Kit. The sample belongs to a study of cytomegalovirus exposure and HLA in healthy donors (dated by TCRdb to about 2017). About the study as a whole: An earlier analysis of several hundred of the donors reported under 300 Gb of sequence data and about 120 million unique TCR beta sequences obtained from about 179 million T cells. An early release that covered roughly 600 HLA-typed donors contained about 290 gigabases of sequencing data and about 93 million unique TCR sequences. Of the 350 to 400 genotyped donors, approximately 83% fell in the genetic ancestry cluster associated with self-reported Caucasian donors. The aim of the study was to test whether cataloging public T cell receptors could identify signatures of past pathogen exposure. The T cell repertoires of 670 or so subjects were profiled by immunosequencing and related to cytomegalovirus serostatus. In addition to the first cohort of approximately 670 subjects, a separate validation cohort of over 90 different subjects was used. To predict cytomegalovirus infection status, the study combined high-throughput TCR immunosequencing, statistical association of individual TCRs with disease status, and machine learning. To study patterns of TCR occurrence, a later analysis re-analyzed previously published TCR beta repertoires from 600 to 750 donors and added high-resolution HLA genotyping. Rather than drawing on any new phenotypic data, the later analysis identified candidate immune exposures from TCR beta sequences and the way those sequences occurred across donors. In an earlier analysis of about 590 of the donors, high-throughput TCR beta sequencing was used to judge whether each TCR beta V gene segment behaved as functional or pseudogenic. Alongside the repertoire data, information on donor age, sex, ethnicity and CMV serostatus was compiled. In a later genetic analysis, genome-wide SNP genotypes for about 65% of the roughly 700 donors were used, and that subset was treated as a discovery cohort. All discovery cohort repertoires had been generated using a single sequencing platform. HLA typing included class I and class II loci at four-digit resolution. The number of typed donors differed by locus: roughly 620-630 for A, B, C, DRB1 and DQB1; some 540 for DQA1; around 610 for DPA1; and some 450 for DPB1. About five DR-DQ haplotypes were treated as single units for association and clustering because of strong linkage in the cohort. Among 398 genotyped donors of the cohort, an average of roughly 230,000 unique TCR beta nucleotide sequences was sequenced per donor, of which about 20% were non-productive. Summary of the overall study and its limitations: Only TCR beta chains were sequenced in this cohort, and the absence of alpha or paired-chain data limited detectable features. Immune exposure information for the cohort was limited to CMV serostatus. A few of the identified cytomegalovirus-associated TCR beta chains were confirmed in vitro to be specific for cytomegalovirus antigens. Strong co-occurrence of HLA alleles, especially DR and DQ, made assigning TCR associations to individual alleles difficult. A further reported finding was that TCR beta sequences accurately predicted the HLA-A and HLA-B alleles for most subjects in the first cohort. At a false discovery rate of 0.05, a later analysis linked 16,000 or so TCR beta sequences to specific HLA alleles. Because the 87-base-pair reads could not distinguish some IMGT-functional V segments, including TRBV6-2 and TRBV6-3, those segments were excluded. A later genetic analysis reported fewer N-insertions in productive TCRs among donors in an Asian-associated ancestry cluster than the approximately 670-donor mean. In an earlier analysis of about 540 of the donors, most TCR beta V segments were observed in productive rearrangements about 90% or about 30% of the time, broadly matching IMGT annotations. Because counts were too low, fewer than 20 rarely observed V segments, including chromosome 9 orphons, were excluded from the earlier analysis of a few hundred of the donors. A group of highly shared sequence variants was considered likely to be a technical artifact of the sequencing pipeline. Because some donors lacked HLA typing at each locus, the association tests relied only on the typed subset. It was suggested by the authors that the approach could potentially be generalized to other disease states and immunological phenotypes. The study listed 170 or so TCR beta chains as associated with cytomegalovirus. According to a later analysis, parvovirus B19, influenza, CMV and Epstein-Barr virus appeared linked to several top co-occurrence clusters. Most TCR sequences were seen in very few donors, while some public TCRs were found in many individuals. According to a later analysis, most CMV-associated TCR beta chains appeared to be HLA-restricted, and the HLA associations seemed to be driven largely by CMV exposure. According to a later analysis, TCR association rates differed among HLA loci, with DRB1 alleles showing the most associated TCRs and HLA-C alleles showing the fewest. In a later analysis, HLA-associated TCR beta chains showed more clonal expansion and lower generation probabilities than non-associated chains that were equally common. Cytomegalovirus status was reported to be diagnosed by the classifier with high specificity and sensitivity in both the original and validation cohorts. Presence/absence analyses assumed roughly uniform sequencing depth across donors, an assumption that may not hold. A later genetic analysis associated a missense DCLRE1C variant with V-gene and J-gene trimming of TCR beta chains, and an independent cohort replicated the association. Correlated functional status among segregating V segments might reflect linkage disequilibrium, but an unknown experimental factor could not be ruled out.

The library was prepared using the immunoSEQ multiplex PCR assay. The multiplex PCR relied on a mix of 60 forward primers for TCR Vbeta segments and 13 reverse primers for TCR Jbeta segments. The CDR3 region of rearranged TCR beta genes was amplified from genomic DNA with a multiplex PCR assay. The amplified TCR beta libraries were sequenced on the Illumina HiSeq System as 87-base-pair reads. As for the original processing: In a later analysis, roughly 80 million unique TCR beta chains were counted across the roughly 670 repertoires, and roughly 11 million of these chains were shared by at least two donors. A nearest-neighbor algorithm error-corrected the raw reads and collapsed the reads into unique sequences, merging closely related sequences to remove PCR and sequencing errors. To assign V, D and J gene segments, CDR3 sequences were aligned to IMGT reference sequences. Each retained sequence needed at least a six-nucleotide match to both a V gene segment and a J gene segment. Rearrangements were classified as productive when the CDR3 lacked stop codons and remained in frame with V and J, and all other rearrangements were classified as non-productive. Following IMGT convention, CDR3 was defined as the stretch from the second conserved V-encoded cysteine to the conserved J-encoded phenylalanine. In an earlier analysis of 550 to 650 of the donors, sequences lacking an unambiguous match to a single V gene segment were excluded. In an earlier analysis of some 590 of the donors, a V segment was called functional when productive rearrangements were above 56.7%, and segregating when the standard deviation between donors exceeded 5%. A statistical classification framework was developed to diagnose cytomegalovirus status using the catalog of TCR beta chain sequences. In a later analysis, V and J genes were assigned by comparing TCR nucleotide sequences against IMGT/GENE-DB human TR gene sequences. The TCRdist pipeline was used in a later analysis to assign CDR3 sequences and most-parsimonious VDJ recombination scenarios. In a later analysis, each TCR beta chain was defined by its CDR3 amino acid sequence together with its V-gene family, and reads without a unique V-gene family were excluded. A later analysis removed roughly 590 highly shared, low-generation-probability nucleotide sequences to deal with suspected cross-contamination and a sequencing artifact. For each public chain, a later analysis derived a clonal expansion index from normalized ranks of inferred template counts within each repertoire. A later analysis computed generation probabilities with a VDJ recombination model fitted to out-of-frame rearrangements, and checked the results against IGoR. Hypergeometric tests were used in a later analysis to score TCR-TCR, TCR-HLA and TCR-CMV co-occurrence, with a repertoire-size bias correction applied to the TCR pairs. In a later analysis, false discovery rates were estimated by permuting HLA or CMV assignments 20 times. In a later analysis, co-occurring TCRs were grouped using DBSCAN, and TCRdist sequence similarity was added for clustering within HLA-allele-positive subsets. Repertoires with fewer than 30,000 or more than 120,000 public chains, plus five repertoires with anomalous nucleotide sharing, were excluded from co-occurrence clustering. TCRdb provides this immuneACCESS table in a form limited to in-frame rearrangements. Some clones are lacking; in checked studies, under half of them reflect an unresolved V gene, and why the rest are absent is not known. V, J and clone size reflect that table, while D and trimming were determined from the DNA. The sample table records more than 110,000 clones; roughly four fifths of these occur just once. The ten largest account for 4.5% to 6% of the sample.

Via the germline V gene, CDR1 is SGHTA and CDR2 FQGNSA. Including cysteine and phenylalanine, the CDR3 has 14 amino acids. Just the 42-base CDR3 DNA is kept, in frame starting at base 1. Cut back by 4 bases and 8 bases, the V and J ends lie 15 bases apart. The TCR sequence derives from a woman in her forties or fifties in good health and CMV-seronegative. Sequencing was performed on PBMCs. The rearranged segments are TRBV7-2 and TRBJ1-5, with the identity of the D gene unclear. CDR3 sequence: CASSSVGGWEPQHF. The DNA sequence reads TGTGCCAGCAGCTCAGTAGGAGGGTGGGAGCCCCAGCATTTT.